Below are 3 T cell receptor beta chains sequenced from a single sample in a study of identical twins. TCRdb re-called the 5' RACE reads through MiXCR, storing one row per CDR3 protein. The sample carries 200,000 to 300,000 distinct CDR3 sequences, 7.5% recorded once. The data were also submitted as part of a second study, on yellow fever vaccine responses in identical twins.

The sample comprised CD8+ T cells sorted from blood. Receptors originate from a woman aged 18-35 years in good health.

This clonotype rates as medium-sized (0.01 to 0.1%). The CDR3, as DNA: TGTGCCAGCAGTGCGGCAGCCCCGGGACAGGGGTATTCACCCCTCCACTTT. This encodes CASSAAAPGQGYSPLHF. The chain employs TRBV27 and TRBJ1-6, with 10 bases that match TRBD1. Trimming at V came to 5 bases and at J to 8 bases, leaving 12 bases not matched to a gene. The CDR3 sequence is 17 residues long. In germline, CDR1 is MNHEY, CDR2 SMNVEV (reference sequence).

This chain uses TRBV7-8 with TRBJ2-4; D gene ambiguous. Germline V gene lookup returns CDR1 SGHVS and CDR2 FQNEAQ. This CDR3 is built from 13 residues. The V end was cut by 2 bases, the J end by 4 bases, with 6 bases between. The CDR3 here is CASSLYGKNIQYF. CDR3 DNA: TGTGCCAGCAGCTTATACGGAAAAAACATTCAGTACTTC. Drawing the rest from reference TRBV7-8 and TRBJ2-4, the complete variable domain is GAGVSQSPRYKVAKRGQDVALRCDPISGHVSLFWYQQALGQGPEFLTYFQNEAQLDKSGLPSDRFFAERPEGSVSTLKIQRTQQEDSAVYLCASSLYGKNIQYFGAGTRLSVL.

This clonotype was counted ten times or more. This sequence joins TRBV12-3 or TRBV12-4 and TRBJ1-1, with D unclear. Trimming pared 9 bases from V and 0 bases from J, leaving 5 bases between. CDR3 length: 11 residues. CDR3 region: CASAMNTEAFF. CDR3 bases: TGTGCCAGTGCTATGAACACTGAAGCTTTCTTT.